Each of the 19 T cell receptor beta chains below was sequenced from the same sample in a study of shared clonotypes between healthy human individuals. Measured with immunoSEQ multiplex PCR; TCRdb has only the in-frame clones, and not every one. The table includes roughly 2.2 million clones, over 90% detected once. Sequencing used naive CD4+ T cells from PBMCs. Indicated subset: CD45RA+ positively selected. The receptors shown here come from a young man in good health. Some clones in this sample may be carry-over from other donors' samples.

This clone was recorded only once. The V call is TRBV5-1, the J call TRBJ2-3; 8 bases are shared with TRBD1. The length of the CDR3 is 15 residues. Looked up from germline, CDR1 is SGHRS and CDR2 is YFSETQ. The J segment lost 1 base and the V segment lost 9 bases, leaving 10 bases of the junction unmatched. The CDR3 sequence is CATTEGQDGTDTQYF. CDR3 sequence (DNA): TGCGCCACCACAGAGGGACAGGACGGCACAGATACGCAGTATTTT.

This clone was recorded once. The rearrangement links TRBV5-4 to TRBJ2-6, with D hard to call. Trimming cost V 5 bases and J 2 bases, with 11 bases left between them. The CDR3 covers 15 residues. Per the germline V gene, CDR1 is SGHNT and CDR2 is YYREEE (reference sequence). CDR3 sequence reads: CASSLKVPGANVLTF. The CDR3 DNA follows: TGTGCCAGCAGTCTTAAGGTACCTGGGGCCAACGTCCTGACTTTC.

In the case of this clone: This CDR3 is also generated by other DNA sequences in the sample. The chain joins TRBV7-8 to TRBJ2-7; 7 nucleotides align to TRBD2. From germline, CDR1 is SGHVS and CDR2 FQNEAQ. This CDR3 region has 14 residues. Trimming at V came to 0 bases and at J to 4 bases, leaving 3 bases not matched to a gene. CDR3 amino acids: CASSLAGGLYEQYF. The CDR3, as DNA: TGTGCCAGCAGCTTAGCGGGGGGGTTGTACGAGCAGTACTTC.

V gene TRBV7-8 combines with J gene TRBJ2-1; D ambiguous. Germline loops: CDR1 SGHVS, CDR2 FQNEAQ. Trimming pared 9 bases from V and 0 bases from J, leaving 12 bases between. The CDR3 is 14 amino acids. The CDR3 reads CASAVEPSYNEQFF. The CDR3, as DNA: TGTGCCAGTGCGGTGGAGCCCTCCTACAATGAGCAGTTCTTC. Full variable domain (rest looked up from reference TRBV7-8 and TRBJ2-1): GAGVSQSPRYKVAKRGQDVALRCDPISGHVSLFWYQQALGQGPEFLTYFQNEAQLDKSGLPSDRFFAERPEGSVSTLKIQRTQQEDSAVYLCASAVEPSYNEQFFGPGTRLTVL.

The chain recombines TRBV7-9 with TRBJ2-1, with 8 nucleotides matching TRBD2. CDR1 is SEHNR, CDR2 FQNEAQ, per germline (reference sequence). The CDR3 is 16 amino acids. Trimming took 4 bases from V and 10 from J; bases not matched to a gene: 15. The chain's CDR3 is CASSSMRLAPGREQFF. CDR3 sequence (DNA): TGTGCCAGCAGCTCGATGCGACTAGCGCCGGGGCGGGAGCAGTTCTTC.

J is TRBJ2-7 and V is TRBV21-1; the table's D call, TRBD2, was not checked against the DNA. TRBV21-1 is assigned pseudogene status. This CDR3 contains 17 residues. CDR3 bases: TGTGCCAGCAGCAAAGAAGGTGTAGCCCACCCCTCCTACGAGCAGTACTTC. It is translated as CASSKEGVAHPSYEQYF.

This chain uses TRBV27 with TRBJ2-5; 8 bases are a match to TRBD2. V dropped 3 bases and J dropped 1; count of bases not matched to a gene: 10. Germline V CDR1 and CDR2: MNHEY, SMNVEV (reference sequence). CDR3 length: 17 amino acids. CDR3 in DNA: TGTGCCAGCAGTTTTCGATTTTCAGCGGGGGCCCAAGAGACCCAGTACTTC. This sequence encodes CASSFRFSAGAQETQYF.

The chain joins TRBV19 to TRBJ2-4, with D perhaps given as TRBD1 or TRBD2 (5 bases each). Germline CDR1 is LNHDA and CDR2 is SQIVND (reference sequence). Deletions cut 2 bases from V and 9 bases from J, with 11 bases between. This CDR3 has 13 amino acids. CDR3 nucleotide sequence: TGTGCCAGTAGTATAAGGGACGGGGTCATTCAGTACTTC. Translating gives CASSIRDGVIQYF.

The CDR3 here is CASSSRDGLVTYGYTF. CDR3 DNA sequence: TGTGCCAGCAGCTCCCGGGACGGCCTCGTAACATATGGCTACACCTTC. The genes are TRBV7-8 and TRBJ1-2; perhaps TRBD1 as D (5 bases). Between the trimmed V and J ends, which lost 4 bases and 5 bases, there was a span of 20 bases. The CDR3 runs 16 residues. Germline values: CDR1 SGHVS, CDR2 FQNEAQ.

This clone was observed a few times. CDR3 DNA sequence: TGCGCCAGCAGCGCGGGGCCCAATCAGCCCCAGCATTTT. Translation gives CASSAGPNQPQHF. The chain has TRBV5-1 and TRBJ1-5, with D perhaps TRBD1 (5 bases). This CDR3 comprises 13 residues. The germline CDR1 and CDR2 sequences are SGHRS and YFSETQ. The ends were cut back, 4 bases at V and 3 bases at J, with 8 bases in the middle.

The table lists this clone with a count of one. The chain employs TRBV7-9 and TRBJ1-6; D gene ambiguous. The germline V gene encodes CDR1 SEHNR and CDR2 FQNEAQ (reference sequence). The CDR3 length is 11 residues. The V end was cut by 5 bases, the J end by 16 bases, with 12 bases between. CDR3: CASSGTETLHF. CDR3 nucleotides: TGTGCCAGCAGCGGAACCGAGACTCTCCACTTT.

V gene TRBV5-1 combines with J gene TRBJ2-1; D not resolved. V lost 5 bases to trimming and J lost 0 bases, with 6 bases between them. CDR1 is SGHRS, CDR2 YFSETQ, per germline. This CDR3 is built from 13 residues. The CDR3, as DNA: TGCGCCAGCAGTGACAACTCCTACAATGAGCAGTTCTTC. This translates into CASSDNSYNEQFF.

The chain employs TRBV19 and TRBJ1-2; a weak D match, TRBD1 (5 bases). Deletions cut 7 bases from V and 0 bases from J, with 15 bases between. There are 15 residues in the CDR3. The V gene's germline CDR1 is LNHDA and CDR2 SQIVND (reference sequence). For the CDR3, the DNA is TGTGCCAGTAAGCCAGGGTTTGTAGCTAACTATGGCTACACCTTC. Residues: CASKPGFVANYGYTF.

The chain uses TRBV27 and TRBJ2-2; the D gene is possibly TRBD2 (5 bases). The length of the CDR3 is 15 residues. The germline gives CDR1 MNHEY, CDR2 SMNVEV (reference sequence). Trimming pared 3 bases from V and 1 base from J, leaving 9 bases between. In DNA form, the CDR3 reads TGTGCCAGCAGTTTCGAGGGAGTGAACACCGGGGAGCTGTTTTTT. Amino acids: CASSFEGVNTGELFF.

The chain uses TRBV6-6 and TRBJ1-1; 8 bases line up with TRBD1. Germline V gene data show CDR1 as MNHNY and CDR2 as SVGAGI (reference sequence). CDR3 length: 13 amino acids. With 5 bases clipped from V and 6 bases from J, the junction kept 5 bases outside the gene matches. Here the CDR3 DNA reads TGTGCCAGCAGTACCGGACAGGGATCTGAAGCTTTCTTT. It specifies CASSTGQGSEAFF.

The V gene is TRBV5-4, the J gene TRBJ2-1; 7 nucleotides align to TRBD1. The J segment lost 7 bases and the V segment lost 4 bases, leaving 8 bases of the junction unmatched. The germline gives CDR1 SGHNT, CDR2 YYREEE (reference sequence). CDR3 length equals 14 residues. CDR3 in amino acids: CASSLGTEGNEQFF. The CDR3 bases are TGTGCCAGCAGCCTCGGGACAGAAGGGAATGAGCAGTTCTTC.

J is TRBJ1-4 and V is TRBV5-1; maybe TRBD1 (5 bases). Trimming stripped 4 bases from V and 4 bases from J, with 14 bases between. This CDR3 has 15 amino acids. Germline CDR1 SGHRS, CDR2 YFSETQ. In DNA, the CDR3 is TGCGCCAGCAGCCAGGTTCCAGGGAATAATGAAAAACTGTTTTTT. Residues: CASSQVPGNNEKLFF.

This clone was detected a few times. The sample carries other DNA sequences with the same CDR3. The chain employs TRBV30 and TRBJ1-5; 9 bases agree with TRBD1. The J segment lost 7 bases and the V segment lost 1 base, leaving 2 bases of the junction unmatched. Per the germline V gene, CDR1 is GTSNPN and CDR2 is SVGIG (reference sequence). The CDR3 is made up of 13 amino acids. The CDR3 reads CAWSGQGGQPQHF. CDR3 nucleotide sequence: TGTGCCTGGAGTGGACAGGGGGGACAGCCCCAGCATTTT.

The chain joins TRBV9 to TRBJ2-2; 11 nucleotides agree with TRBD2. This CDR3 is built from 16 residues. The germline CDR1 and CDR2 sequences are SGDLS and YYNGEE. The V and J ends lost 4 bases and 5 bases, in that order; junction bases with no gene match: 7. DNA for the CDR3: TGTGCCAGCAGCTTTTTTAGCGGGAGGGGGACCGGGGAGCTGTTTTTT. Protein: CASSFFSGRGTGELFF.